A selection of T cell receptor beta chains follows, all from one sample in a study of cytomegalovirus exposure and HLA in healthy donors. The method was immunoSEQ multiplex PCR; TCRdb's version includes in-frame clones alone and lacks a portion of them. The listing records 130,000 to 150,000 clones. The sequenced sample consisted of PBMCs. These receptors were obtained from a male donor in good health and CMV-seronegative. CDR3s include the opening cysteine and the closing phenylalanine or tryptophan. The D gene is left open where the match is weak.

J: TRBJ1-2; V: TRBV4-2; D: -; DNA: TGTGCCAGCAGCCCACCTCAACAGGGCGCTAACTATGGCTACACCTTC; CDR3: CASSPPQQGANYGYTF
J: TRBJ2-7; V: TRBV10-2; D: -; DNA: TGCGCCAGCAGCCTAGACAGGTCTTCCTACGAGCAGTACTTC; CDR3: CASSLDRSSYEQYF
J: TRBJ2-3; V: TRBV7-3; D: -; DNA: TGTGCCAGCAGCCCACCGGGGTTCACAGATACGCAGTATTTT; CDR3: CASSPPGFTDTQYF
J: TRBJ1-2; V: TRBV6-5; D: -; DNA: TGTGCCAGCAGTTTTCACAGGGTCAATAACTATGGCTACACCTTC; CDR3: CASSFHRVNNYGYTF
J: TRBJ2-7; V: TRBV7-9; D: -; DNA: TGTGCCAGCAGCCCGCAACGCGGCCTCTCCTACGAGCAGTACTTC; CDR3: CASSPQRGLSYEQYF
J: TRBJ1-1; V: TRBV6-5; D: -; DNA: TGTGCCAGCAGTTACTCGGAACAGGGTAAGCCTGAAGCTTTCTTT; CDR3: CASSYSEQGKPEAFF
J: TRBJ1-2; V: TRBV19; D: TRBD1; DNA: TGTGCCAGTAGCCTTAGGACAGGGACGAACTATGGCTACACCTTC; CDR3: CASSLRTGTNYGYTF
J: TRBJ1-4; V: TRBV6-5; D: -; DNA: TGTGCCAGCAGTTACTCCCCACCGGGGGGTGGTGAAAAACTGTTTTTT; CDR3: CASSYSPPGGGEKLFF
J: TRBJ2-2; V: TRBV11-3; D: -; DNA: TGTGCCAGCAGCTTAGTCGTGGGAGTCAACGCCGGGGAGCTGTTTTTT; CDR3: CASSLVVGVNAGELFF
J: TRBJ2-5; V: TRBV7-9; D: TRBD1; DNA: TGTGCCAGCAGAAACCGGGACAGGGAAGAGACCCAGTACTTC; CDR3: CASRNRDREETQYF
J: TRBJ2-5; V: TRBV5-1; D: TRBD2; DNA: TGCGCCAGCAGCCCGGAACTAGCGGGCCGAGCCGGGACCCAGTACTTC; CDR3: CASSPELAGRAGTQYF
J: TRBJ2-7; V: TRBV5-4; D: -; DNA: TGTGCCAGCAGCTTGGGAGGGTACGAGCAGTACTTC; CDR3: CASSLGGYEQYF
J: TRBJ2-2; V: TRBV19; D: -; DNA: TGTGCCAGTAGTATTGGGCAGGGAACCACCGGGGAGCTGTTTTTT; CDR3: CASSIGQGTTGELFF
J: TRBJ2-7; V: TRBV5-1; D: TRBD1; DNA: TGCGCCAGCAGCTTGAGGCCGGGACAGGGCTTCGAGCAGTACTTC; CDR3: CASSLRPGQGFEQYF
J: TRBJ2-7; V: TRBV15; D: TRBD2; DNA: TGTGCCACCAGCAGAGATCCGGGAGGGTACGAGCAGTACTTC; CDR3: CATSRDPGGYEQYF
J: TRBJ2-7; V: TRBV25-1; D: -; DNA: TGTGCCAGCAGGTCATACAGGCAAGGCGAGCAGTACTTC; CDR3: CASRSYRQGEQYF
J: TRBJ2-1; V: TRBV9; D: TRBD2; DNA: TGTGCCAGCAGCGTAGGGCTGGCGGGGGGATACAATGAGCAGTTCTTC; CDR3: CASSVGLAGGYNEQFF
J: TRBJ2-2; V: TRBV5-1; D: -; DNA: TGCGCCAGCAGCTTGCCGCGGGATGCGACCGGGGAGCTGTTTTTT; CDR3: CASSLPRDATGELFF
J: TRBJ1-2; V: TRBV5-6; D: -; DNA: TGTGCCAGCAGCTTGGGCCGGCAGGGCGTTTTGTATGGCTACACCTTC; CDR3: CASSLGRQGVLYGYTF
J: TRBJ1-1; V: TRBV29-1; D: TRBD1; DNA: TGCAGCGGATCTCCGACAGGGATGAACACTGAAGCTTTCTTT; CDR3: CSGSPTGMNTEAFF
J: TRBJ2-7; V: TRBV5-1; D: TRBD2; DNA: TGCGCCAGCAGACTTGGACTAGCGGGGACCTACGAGCAGTACTTC; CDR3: CASRLGLAGTYEQYF
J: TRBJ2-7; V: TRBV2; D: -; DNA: TGTGCCAGCAGCGCCCAAGGTACCCGGAGCGAGCAGTACTTC; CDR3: CASSAQGTRSEQYF
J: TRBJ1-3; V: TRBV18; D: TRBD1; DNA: TGTGCCAGCTCACCGCAGGGGGCGGCTGGAAACACCATATATTTT; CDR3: CASSPQGAAGNTIYF
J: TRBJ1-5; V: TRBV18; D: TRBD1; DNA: TGTGCCAGCCATCAGGGGGTCAATCAGCCCCAGCATTTT; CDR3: CASHQGVNQPQHF
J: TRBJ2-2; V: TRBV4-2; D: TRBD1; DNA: TGTGCCAGCAAGCTAGGAGACAGGGGAACCGGGGAGCTGTTTTTT; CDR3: CASKLGDRGTGELFF
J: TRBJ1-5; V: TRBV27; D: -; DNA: TGTGCCAGCAGTTTACGGGCAGGGAGGGGCAATCAGCCCCAGCATTTT; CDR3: CASSLRAGRGNQPQHF
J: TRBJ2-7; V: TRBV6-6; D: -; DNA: TGTGCCAGCAGTATAGGGGTAGGCTCCTACGAGCAGTACTTC; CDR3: CASSIGVGSYEQYF
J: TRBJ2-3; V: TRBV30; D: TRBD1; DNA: TGTGCCTCGGAGGCAGGGGGCGTAGATACGCAGTATTTT; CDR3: CASEAGGVDTQYF
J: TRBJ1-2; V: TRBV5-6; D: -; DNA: TGTGCCAGCAGCGGCTTTACAGGGTTCTATGGCTACACCTTC; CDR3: CASSGFTGFYGYTF
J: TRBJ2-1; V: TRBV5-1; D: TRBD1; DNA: TGCGCCAGCAGCTTGAACAGGGGGCGTGAGCAGTTCTTC; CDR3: CASSLNRGREQFF
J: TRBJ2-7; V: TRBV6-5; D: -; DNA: TGTGCCAGCAGAGAGACCCTCGGGAACGAGCAGTACTTC; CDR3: CASRETLGNEQYF
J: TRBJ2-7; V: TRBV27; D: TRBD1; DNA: TGTGCCAGCAGTGCGGGACAGGGGGCTTACGAGCAGTACTTC; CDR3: CASSAGQGAYEQYF
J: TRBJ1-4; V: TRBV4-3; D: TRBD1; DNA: TGCGCCAGCAGCCAAGGAGGAGGGGGCCTCCAAAAACTGTTTTTT; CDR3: CASSQGGGGLQKLFF
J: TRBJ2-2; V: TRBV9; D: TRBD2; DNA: TGTGCCAGCAGCGTGGTAGCGGGGGGTAAAACCGGGGAGCTGTTTTTT; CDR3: CASSVVAGGKTGELFF
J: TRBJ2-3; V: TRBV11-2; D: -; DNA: TGTGCCAGCAGCTTAGGCGCAGATACGCAGTATTTT; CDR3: CASSLGADTQYF
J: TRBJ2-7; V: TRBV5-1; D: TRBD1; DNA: TGCGCCAGCAGCTTGGAGGGGGCCGAGCAGTACTTC; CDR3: CASSLEGAEQYF
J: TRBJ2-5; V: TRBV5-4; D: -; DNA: TGTGCCAGCAGCTTGTCAGGAAGGTGGGCCCAAGAGACCCAGTACTTC; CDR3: CASSLSGRWAQETQYF